A single sample gave rise to the 32 T cell receptor beta chains below, sequenced in a study of graft-versus-host responses after intestinal transplantation (dated by TCRdb to about 2021). The library was prepared using the immunoSEQ multiplex PCR assay. Imported from immuneACCESS, the table was reduced by TCRdb to in-frame sequences with V and J called. These copies leave out some clones; in studies compared against another copy, an unresolved V gene accounts for under half, and the cause of the remainder is not known. This sample gives 6,500 to 9,000 clones in total; more than 30% of them show up just once. 4.5% to 6% of the sample is taken by the ten largest. The time point label for this specimen denotes: cells obtained before transplantation from donor or recipient. Sequencing used alloreactive CD4+ T cells from a mixed lymphocyte reaction culture, obtained before intestinal transplant. The cell subset or site label corresponds to: CFSE-low proliferating T cells sorted from roughly six-day pre-transplant mixed lymphocyte reaction (GvH or HvG direction). These TCRs come from a human patient who received an intestinal transplant.

The V call is TRBV5-1, the J call TRBJ2-1; D possibly corresponds to TRBD1 (6 bases). The germline CDR1 and CDR2 sequences are SGHRS and YFSETQ. The length of the CDR3 is 15 residues. Trimming stripped 5 bases from V and 0 bases from J, with 12 bases between. In DNA, the CDR3 is TGCGCCAGCAGTTCACAGGGCCACTCCTACAATGAGCAGTTCTTC. Its protein product is CASSSQGHSYNEQFF.

V usage is TRBV6-5 and J usage is TRBJ1-2, with 9 bases matching TRBD1. Germline V gene data show CDR1 as MNHEY and CDR2 as SVGAGI. This CDR3 has 16 amino acids. Losses at the gene ends were 4 bases for V and 0 bases for J; bases not matched to a gene: 6. The CDR3 DNA is TGTGCCAGCAGTTCGGGACAGGGATCGACTAACTATGGCTACACCTTC. It specifies CASSSGQGSTNYGYTF.

This clone was observed a handful of times. V usage is TRBV5-1 and J usage is TRBJ1-1; TRBD1 might be the D (6 bases). V lost 1 base and J 1 base, leaving 8 bases between the germline ends. CDR3 size: 14 residues. In germline, CDR1 is SGHRS, CDR2 YFSETQ. CDR3 DNA sequence: TGCGCCAGCAGCTTGTCCAGGGGGAACACTGAAGCTTTCTTT. Protein product: CASSLSRGNTEAFF.

This clone appeared a few times. V gene TRBV19 combines with J gene TRBJ2-1; D remains unclear. Trimming took off 7 bases at V and 0 bases at J, with 13 bases between the two ends. Germline V gene data show CDR1 as LNHDA and CDR2 as SQIVND (reference sequence). The CDR3 is 15 amino acids. Here the CDR3 DNA reads TGTGCCAGTAACTCCCCCCCATTCTCCTACAATGAGCAGTTCTTC. Encoded protein: CASNSPPFSYNEQFF. The full variable domain, with the rest looked up from reference TRBV19 and TRBJ2-1, is DGGITQSPKYLFRKEGQNVTLSCEQNLNHDAMYWYRQDPGQGLRLIYYSQIVNDFQKGDIAEGYSVSREKKESFPLTVTSAQKNPTAFYLCASNSPPFSYNEQFFGPGTRLTVL.

The J gene is TRBJ2-1, the V gene TRBV29-1; perhaps TRBD1 as D (6 bases). CDR1 is SQVTM and CDR2 is ANQGSEA in the germline V gene. V gave up 5 bases and J gave up 5 bases, with 22 bases separating them. This CDR3 contains 16 residues. The CDR3 spells CSVYFRGRGRNNEQFF. For the CDR3, the DNA is TGCAGCGTTTACTTCAGGGGCAGGGGAAGGAACAATGAGCAGTTCTTC.

This clone was recorded a few times. The chain joins TRBV6-1 to TRBJ1-2, with 9 positions matching TRBD1. V lost 1 base, J lost 2 bases, and 5 bases stayed unmatched. CDR3 length: 16 amino acids. Germline V gives CDR1 MNHNS, CDR2 SASEGT. CDR3 sequence (DNA): TGTGCCAGCAGTGAAGTTATCGGACAGGGGAACTATGGCTACACCTTC. Amino acids: CASSEVIGQGNYGYTF.

This clone was detected only a few times. The chain is built from TRBV7-3 and TRBJ2-3; TRBD2 is a possible D gene (5 bases). V gave up 2 bases and J gave up 1 base, with 7 bases separating them. CDR3 size: 14 residues. CDR1 and CDR2 from the germline V gene are SGHTA and FQGTGA. CDR3 sequence (DNA): TGTGCCAGCAGCTTAGGACTTGGCACAGATACGCAGTATTTT. It codes for CASSLGLGTDTQYF.

The CDR3 loop is CASSQGISSAYEQYF. As DNA, the CDR3 is TGCGCCAGCAGCCAAGGGATTAGCTCAGCCTACGAGCAGTACTTC. V is TRBV4-1 and J is TRBJ2-7; no clear D. V lost 1 base to trimming and J lost 2 bases, with 12 bases between them. The germline CDR1 and CDR2 sequences are MGHRA and YSYEKL. The CDR3 is 15 amino acids.

This chain uses TRBV28 with TRBJ2-7; TRBD2 agrees at 8 bases. V lost 4 bases to trimming and J lost 3 bases; unmatched junction nucleotides: 8. Germline-derived CDR1 and CDR2 are MDHEN and SYDVKM. CDR3 length: 15 amino acids. The CDR3 spells CASSSAGTSVYEQYF. The CDR3 nucleotides read TGTGCCAGCAGTTCCGCCGGGACTAGTGTCTACGAGCAGTACTTC.

This clone is categorized as medium-sized (0.01 to 0.1%). The chain's CDR3 is CASSKGLAGFYEQYF. Here the CDR3 DNA reads TGTGCCAGCAGCAAAGGGCTGGCCGGGTTCTACGAGCAGTACTTC. This chain connects TRBV21-1 to TRBJ2-7; whether TRBD2, the table's D call, matches the DNA was not checked. TRBV21-1 is a known pseudogene. The CDR3 is 15 residues long.

The chain employs TRBV2 and TRBJ1-1; 11 bases map to TRBD1. This CDR3 contains 14 residues. Germline V gene lookup returns CDR1 SNHLY and CDR2 FYNNEI. With V trimmed by 6 bases and J by 4 bases, 4 bases remained unmatched. The CDR3 is CASSLGQGATEAFF. The CDR3 region has the DNA TGTGCCAGCAGCCTCGGACAGGGGGCCACTGAAGCTTTCTTT.

V and J are TRBV25-1 and TRBJ2-3; 8 positions match TRBD1. The CDR3 contains 14 residues. After removal of 6 bases from V and 6 bases from J, the junction contained 8 bases not matched to a gene. Looked up from germline, CDR1 is MGHDK and CDR2 is SYGVNS. This CDR3 reads CASRRQGMVDTQYF. The CDR3 bases are TGTGCCAGCAGGCGACAGGGGATGGTTGATACGCAGTATTTT.

The chain couples TRBV28 to TRBJ2-3; the match to TRBD1 covers 9 bases. Trimming at V came to 10 bases and at J to 5 bases, leaving 13 bases not matched to a gene. The CDR3 runs to 15 residues. Germline CDR1 reads MDHEN; CDR2 reads SYDVKM. The CDR3 protein is CATLAEGQGIDTQYF. The CDR3 coding sequence is TGTGCCACCCTGGCTGAGGGACAGGGTATAGATACGCAGTATTTT.

The chain uses TRBV11-2 and TRBJ2-1; 7 bases align to TRBD2. J lost 8 bases, V lost 3 bases, and 10 bases had no gene match. This CDR3 region has 15 residues. The germline V gene encodes CDR1 SGHAT and CDR2 FQNNGV. Written as DNA, the CDR3 is TGTGCCAGCAGCTTCAATCCCACTAGCGTCGATGAGCAGTTCTTC. Translation gives CASSFNPTSVDEQFF. Based on the CDR3 plus reference TRBV11-2 and TRBJ2-1, the full variable domain is EAGVAQSPRYKIIEKRQSVAFWCNPISGHATLYWYQQILGQGPKLLIQFQNNGVVDDSQLPKDRFSAERLKGVDSTLKIQPAKLEDSAVYLCASSFNPTSVDEQFFGPGTRLTVL.

By sample fraction, this clone is medium-sized. This sequence joins TRBV19 and TRBJ2-7; the D gene is possibly TRBD1 (6 bases). V was cut by 4 bases and J by 0 bases, with 10 bases left in between. The V gene's germline CDR1 is LNHDA and CDR2 SQIVND (reference sequence). The CDR3 length is 14 residues. The CDR3 DNA follows: TGTGCCAGTAGTACTACAGGGAGCTCCTACGAGCAGTACTTC. Its protein product is CASSTTGSSYEQYF. Together with reference TRBV19 and TRBJ2-7, the CDR3 gives the full variable domain: DGGITQSPKYLFRKEGQNVTLSCEQNLNHDAMYWYRQDPGQGLRLIYYSQIVNDFQKGDIAEGYSVSREKKESFPLTVTSAQKNPTAFYLCASSTTGSSYEQYFGPGTRLTVT.

The rearrangement joins TRBV29-1 to TRBJ2-1, with 9 bases fitting TRBD1. CDR3 length: 12 amino acids. With 7 bases clipped from V and 14 bases from J, the junction kept 12 bases outside the gene matches. CDR1 is SQVTM and CDR2 is ANQGSEA in the germline V gene. The CDR3 nucleotides are TGCAGCGCGGAGACCGGGACAGGGATGAAGTTCTTC. Its protein is CSAETGTGMKFF.

This clone was counted a few times. The rearrangement links TRBV5-4 to TRBJ1-1, with D hard to call. V lost 4 bases and J 1 base, leaving 17 bases between the germline ends. The V gene's germline CDR1 is SGHNT and CDR2 YYREEE (reference sequence). The CDR3 is 16 residues long. In DNA form, the CDR3 reads TGTGCCAGCAGCGCGCCCGGGAACCGAGGGAACACTGAAGCTTTCTTT. Amino acids: CASSAPGNRGNTEAFF. The entire variable domain, with the rest obtained from reference TRBV5-4 and TRBJ1-1, is as follows: ETGVTQSPTHLIKTRGQQVTLRCSSQSGHNTVSWYQQALGQGPQFIFQYYREEENGRGNFPPRFSGLQFPNYSSELNVNALELDDSALYLCASSAPGNRGNTEAFFGQGTRLTVV.

This clone is medium-sized by share. The chain carries TRBV28 and TRBJ1-2; D possibly corresponds to TRBD1 (5 bases). The CDR3 runs 15 residues. The V end was cut by 6 bases, the J end by 5 bases, with 19 bases between. CDR1 is MDHEN and CDR2 is SYDVKM in the germline V gene. The CDR3 coding sequence is TGTGCCAGCAGCTCTCTGGGGGGATACTGGTATGGCTACACCTTC. Translation: CASSSLGGYWYGYTF.

By share, this clone ranks as medium-sized. The chain carries TRBV7-6 and TRBJ2-3, with 8 bases identical to TRBD2. The germline CDR1 and CDR2 sequences are SGHVS and FNYEAQ. The CDR3 totals 15 residues. With V trimmed by 4 bases and J by 0 bases, 3 bases remained unmatched. The CDR3 reads CASSYLAGSTDTQYF. Here the CDR3 DNA reads TGTGCCAGCAGCTACCTAGCGGGCAGCACAGATACGCAGTATTTT.

V and J are TRBV5-1 and TRBJ2-7; possibly TRBD1 for D (6 bases). The ends were cut back, 1 base at V and 3 bases at J, with 14 bases in the middle. The CDR3 contains 15 residues. Germline V gene sequence: CDR1 SGHRS, CDR2 YFSETQ. CDR3 residues: CASSLRGGFLYEQYF. DNA of the CDR3: TGCGCCAGCAGCTTGAGAGGGGGATTCCTCTACGAGCAGTACTTC.

The V gene is TRBV30, the J gene TRBJ2-7; a possible D gene is TRBD2 (6 bases). CDR1 and CDR2 from the germline V gene are GTSNPN and SVGIG (reference sequence). The CDR3 length is 12 residues. V was shortened by 1 base and J by 3 bases, with 7 bases between the two germline ends. The CDR3 DNA sequence: TGTGCCTGGAGTGCGGGAGTCTACGAGCAGTACTTC. It is translated as CAWSAGVYEQYF. Supplemented by reference TRBV30 and TRBJ2-7, the full variable domain reads SQTIHQWPATLVQPVGSPLSLECTVEGTSNPNLYWYRQAAGRGLQLLFYSVGIGQISSEVPQNLSASRPQDRQFILSSKKLLLSDSGFYLCAWSAGVYEQYFGPGTRLTVT.

The rearrangement links TRBV6-1 to TRBJ2-7; 9 bases agree with TRBD1. CDR1 is MNHNS, CDR2 SASEGT, per germline. The CDR3 covers 14 residues. The junction had 8 bases not matched to a gene; V was cut back by 6 bases and J by 5 bases. CDR3 amino acids: CASRLAGTGNEQYF. The CDR3 bases are TGTGCCAGCAGACTAGCCGGGACAGGGAACGAGCAGTACTTC.

The V call is TRBV7-6, the J call TRBJ2-1, with 8 positions matching TRBD2. V shed 2 bases, J shed 3 bases, and the junction held 3 bases outside the gene matches. Per the germline V gene, CDR1 is SGHVS and CDR2 is FNYEAQ. The CDR3 totals 15 residues. In DNA, the CDR3 is TGTGCCAGCAGCTTATCGCGGGGGGTCTACAATGAGCAGTTCTTC. As protein: CASSLSRGVYNEQFF.

This clone was counted between two and nine times. This rearrangement joins TRBV7-6 to TRBJ2-5; TRBD2 aligns across 14 bases. The trim removed 1 base at V and 0 bases at J, leaving 7 bases unmatched. The germline CDR1 and CDR2 sequences are SGHVS and FNYEAQ. This CDR3 is 19 amino acids long. CDR3 region: CASSLVGTSGSKYQETQYF. The CDR3, as DNA: TGTGCCAGCAGCTTAGTAGGGACTAGCGGGAGCAAGTACCAAGAGACCCAGTACTTC.

Worth noting for this clone: An end of the junction does not agree with germline; a read error may underlie this. V gene TRBV7-7 combines with J gene TRBJ2-1; possibly TRBD2 for D (6 bases). In germline, CDR1 is SSHAT, CDR2 FNYEAQ (reference sequence). This CDR3 comprises 16 residues. The CDR3 here is CASSPGRLVSYNEQFF. DNA of the CDR3: TGTGCTAGCAGCCCCGGACGACTAGTTTCCTACAATGAGCAGTTCTTC.

The V and J genes are TRBV5-1 and TRBJ2-3; 9 bases line up with TRBD1. V lost 0 bases to trimming and J lost 5 bases; unmatched junction nucleotides: 4. The CDR3 loop spans 15 amino acids. Germline-derived CDR1 and CDR2 are SGHRS and YFSETQ. CDR3 sequence: CASSLELGQGDTQYF. Here the CDR3 DNA reads TGCGCCAGCAGCTTGGAACTGGGACAGGGAGATACGCAGTATTTT.

The V gene is TRBV7-6, the J gene TRBJ1-1, with 7 bases matching TRBD1. Per germline, CDR1 SGHVS and CDR2 FNYEAQ. There are 18 residues in the CDR3. V was clipped by 1 base and J by 3 bases; unmatched bases: 14. The CDR3 is CASSLGQAGGFLDTEAFF. The CDR3, as DNA: TGTGCCAGCAGCTTAGGGCAGGCAGGGGGTTTCTTGGACACTGAAGCTTTCTTT.

The chain recombines TRBV4-2 with TRBJ2-7; 13 nucleotides line up with TRBD2. With V trimmed by 1 base and J by 0 bases, 0 bases remained unmatched. The CDR3 spans 16 residues. Germline V gene sequence: CDR1 LGHNA, CDR2 YNFKEQ. CDR3 amino acids: CASSQGTSGSSYEQYF. The DNA of the CDR3 is TGTGCCAGCAGCCAAGGGACTAGCGGGAGCTCCTACGAGCAGTACTTC.

V is TRBV2 and J is TRBJ2-2; 8 nucleotides match TRBD1. Germline CDR1 is SNHLY and CDR2 is FYNNEI. The ends lost 4 bases at V and 2 bases at J; junction bases unmatched: 3. The CDR3 is 15 amino acids. The CDR3 DNA reads TGTGCCAGCAGTGGGACAGGGCTTAACACCGGGGAGCTGTTTTTT. Translation: CASSGTGLNTGELFF. The whole variable domain, filled in from reference TRBV2 and TRBJ2-2, reads EPEVTQTPSHQVTQMGQEVILRCVPISNHLYFYWYRQILGQKVEFLVSFYNNEISEKSEIFDDQFSVERPDGSNFTLKIRSTKLEDSAMYFCASSGTGLNTGELFFGEGSRLTVL.

The rearrangement uses TRBV5-5 and TRBJ1-3; possible D gene TRBD1, 6 bases. The CDR3 loop spans 18 amino acids. Trimming removed 0 bases from V and 4 bases from J, with 20 bases in between. CDR1 SGHKS and CDR2 YYEKEE come from the germline V gene (reference sequence). The DNA for the CDR3 is TGTGCCAGCAGCTTGGGCAGGGGTAACAGGGTTGCCGGAAACACCATATATTTT. It translates to CASSLGRGNRVAGNTIYF.

This clone is medium-sized in the sample. V and J are TRBV7-8 and TRBJ1-2; a possible D gene is TRBD1 (6 bases). This CDR3 has 13 amino acids. Looked up from germline, CDR1 is SGHVS and CDR2 is FQNEAQ. Trimming left V 1 base short and J 9 bases short, with 12 bases between. CDR3: CASSLEGEGRYTF. CDR3 DNA: TGTGCCAGCAGCTTAGAGGGGGAGGGACGCTACACCTTC.

In this sample, this clone turned up a few times. The CDR3 nucleotides read TGTGCCTGGAGGGAGTCCTACGAGCAGTACTTC. Translating gives CAWRESYEQYF. V and J are TRBV30 and TRBJ2-7; D uncertain. The V gene lost 3 bases and the J gene lost 1 base, with 4 bases spanning the gap. CDR1 and CDR2 (germline): GTSNPN, SVGIG (reference sequence). CDR3 length: 11 amino acids.